The 17 T cell receptor beta chains listed next were all sequenced from one sample in a study of shared clonotypes between healthy human individuals. Clones were sequenced by immunoSEQ multiplex PCR, and TCRdb holds only the in-frame ones, with some missing. The repertoire holds approximately 1.4 million clones, with 98% as singletons. The sample comprised naive CD4+ T cells sorted from blood. Noted subset: CD45RA+ positively selected. The source is a man aged 25 to 40 in good health.

Note on this clone: Additional DNA sequences in this sample encode the identical CDR3. This chain joins TRBV18 and TRBJ2-1; D gene unclear. V lost 5 bases and J 0 bases, leaving 5 bases between the germline ends. The germline V gene encodes CDR1 KGHSH and CDR2 LQKENI. This CDR3 spans 13 amino acids. The CDR3 sequence: CASSAGSYNEQFF. The CDR3 bases are TGTGCCAGCTCAGCCGGCTCCTACAATGAGCAGTTCTTC.

This chain connects TRBV2 to TRBJ1-2; D may be TRBD1 (6 bases). Looked up from germline, CDR1 is SNHLY and CDR2 is FYNNEI. The V gene lost 7 bases and the J gene lost 2 bases, with 8 bases spanning the gap. The CDR3 length is 12 residues. Here the CDR3 DNA reads TGTGCCAGCACAGGGGACAACTATGGCTACACCTTC. Amino acid sequence: CASTGDNYGYTF.

The V and J genes are TRBV5-6 and TRBJ2-5; D unclear. This CDR3 comprises 15 residues. The germline V gene has CDR1 SGHDT and CDR2 YYEEEE. Trimming pared 4 bases from V and 1 base from J, leaving 14 bases between. The CDR3 DNA is TGTGCCAGCAGCCGGCCGAGCTGGGCCCAAGAGACCCAGTACTTC. Its translation: CASSRPSWAQETQYF. The entire variable domain, with the rest obtained from reference TRBV5-6 and TRBJ2-5, is as follows: DAGVTQSPTHLIKTRGQQVTLRCSPKSGHDTVSWYQQALGQGPQFIFQYYEEEERQRGNFPDRFSGHQFPNYSSELNVNALLLGDSALYLCASSRPSWAQETQYFGPGTRLLVL.

The chain uses TRBV5-1 and TRBJ2-7, with 10 positions matching TRBD2. CDR1 and CDR2 (germline): SGHRS, YFSETQ. V shed 0 bases, J shed 4 bases, and the junction held 4 bases outside the gene matches. The CDR3 contains 15 residues. CDR3 loop: CASSLVSGRAYEQYF. The DNA of the CDR3 is TGCGCCAGCAGCTTGGTAAGCGGGAGGGCGTACGAGCAGTACTTC.

This rearrangement joins TRBV28 to TRBJ2-1, with 10 nucleotides matching TRBD2. V gave up 2 bases and J gave up 7 bases; unmatched junction bases: 11. Germline V gene sequence: CDR1 MDHEN, CDR2 SYDVKM. This CDR3 contains 17 residues. CDR3 in DNA: TGTGCCAGCAGTTTAAAAAGGAGGTTAGCGGGAGGTAATGAGCAGTTCTTC. Encoded protein: CASSLKRRLAGGNEQFF. The full variable domain, in which reference TRBV28 and TRBJ2-1 provide the parts outside the CDR3, is DVKVTQSSRYLVKRTGEKVFLECVQDMDHENMFWYRQDPGLGLRLIYFSYDVKMKEKGDIPEGYSVSREKKERFSLILESASTNQTSMYLCASSLKRRLAGGNEQFFGPGTRLTVL.

The chain has TRBV2 and TRBJ1-5, with TRBD1 matching over 8 bases. Germline V gene sequence: CDR1 SNHLY, CDR2 FYNNEI. The CDR3 sequence is 15 residues long. Trimming removed 4 bases from V and 9 bases from J; junction bases left unmatched: 11. The CDR3 reads CASSGDRSPGRPQHF. CDR3 bases: TGTGCCAGCAGTGGGGACAGGTCTCCTGGTAGGCCCCAGCATTTT.

The table lists this clone with a count of one. V gene TRBV2 combines with J gene TRBJ2-7, with a weak D call TRBD2 (6 bases). Germline lookup yields CDR1 SNHLY and CDR2 FYNNEI. Trimming took off 10 bases at V and 6 bases at J, with 13 bases between the two ends. This CDR3 is built from 11 residues. The CDR3 nucleotides are TGTGCCACCCGACTAGATAGCGAGCAGTACTTC. Its translation: CATRLDSEQYF.

The chain is built from TRBV2 and TRBJ2-1; 7 nucleotides match TRBD1. CDR3 size: 14 residues. The J segment lost 9 bases and the V segment lost 5 bases, leaving 10 bases of the junction unmatched. In germline, CDR1 is SNHLY, CDR2 FYNNEI. This CDR3 reads CASSLRQGVGEQFF. CDR3 bases: TGTGCCAGCAGTCTAAGACAGGGTGTCGGTGAGCAGTTCTTC.

The chain links TRBV30 to TRBJ2-5, with D possibly called TRBD1 or TRBD2 (6 bases each). This CDR3 comprises 17 residues. Per the germline V gene, CDR1 is GTSNPN and CDR2 is SVGIG (reference sequence). V gave up 1 base and J gave up 2 bases, with 20 bases separating them. The CDR3 DNA sequence: TGTGCCTGGAGTGAGGGGGGTGGCACGTGGTTACAAGAGACCCAGTACTTC. Protein: CAWSEGGGTWLQETQYF.

The chain employs TRBV18 and TRBJ1-5; D not certain. This CDR3 is 15 amino acids long. Between the trimmed V and J ends, which lost 1 base and 4 bases, there was a span of 11 bases. CDR1 is KGHSH and CDR2 is LQKENI in the germline V gene. In DNA form, the CDR3 reads TGTGCCAGCTCACCACTTTCATCAGGAAATCAGCCCCAGCATTTT. It codes for CASSPLSSGNQPQHF.

With regard to this clone: One end of the junction fails to match germline, which may point to a read error. J is TRBJ1-5 and V is TRBV7-7, with 8 nucleotides matching TRBD1. Germline CDR1 reads SSHAT; CDR2 reads FNYEAQ (reference sequence). The length of the CDR3 is 22 residues. Written as DNA, the CDR3 is TGTGCTAGCAGCTTAACGGACAGGGTTATTCCCCGGGGTCAAAAGTTACATCAGCCCCAGCATTTT. It specifies CASSLTDRVIPRGQKLHQPQHF. The full variable domain, in which reference TRBV7-7 and TRBJ1-5 provide the parts outside the CDR3, is GAGVSQSPRYKVTKRGQDVTLRCDPISSHATLYWYQQALGQGPEFLTYFNYEAQPDKSGLPSDRFSAERPEGSISTLTIQRTEQRDSAMYRCASSLTDRVIPRGQKLHQPQHFGDGTRLSIL.

The CDR3 region has the DNA TGCGCCAGCAGCCTCGCAACCCGTGAAGGCGAGCAGTACTTC. This gives the protein CASSLATREGEQYF. The rearrangement uses TRBV5-1 and TRBJ2-7; D is uncertain. V was shortened by 4 bases and J by 6 bases, with 17 bases between the two germline ends. Germline-derived CDR1 and CDR2 are SGHRS and YFSETQ. The CDR3 is made up of 14 amino acids.

This sequence joins TRBV5-8 and TRBJ2-5; 7 bases fit TRBD1. CDR1 is SGHTS, CDR2 YDEGEE, per germline. The CDR3 consists of 15 residues. V trimming: 5 bases; J trimming: 5 bases; junction bases outside the gene matches: 12. The DNA for the CDR3 is TGTGCCAGCAGGACCGGGACAGACCCTAGGGAGACCCAGTACTTC. Protein sequence: CASRTGTDPRETQYF. Using reference TRBV5-8 and TRBJ2-5 for the parts outside the CDR3, the full variable domain is EAGVTQSPTHLIKTRGQQATLRCSPISGHTSVYWYQQALGLGLQFLLWYDEGEERNRGNFPPRFSGRQFPNYSSELNVNALELEDSALYLCASRTGTDPRETQYFGPGTRLLVL.

The V gene is TRBV5-1, the J gene TRBJ1-1; D ambiguous. CDR1 and CDR2 (germline): SGHRS, YFSETQ. The CDR3 runs 15 residues. Trimming took off 4 bases at V and 0 bases at J, with 13 bases between the two ends. The CDR3 is CASSTEGLMNTEAFF. CDR3 coding DNA: TGCGCCAGCAGCACGGAGGGCCTAATGAACACTGAAGCTTTCTTT.

V is TRBV5-1 and J is TRBJ2-1, with 15 positions matching TRBD2. CDR3 size: 17 residues. Per the germline V gene, CDR1 is SGHRS and CDR2 is YFSETQ. With 7 bases clipped from V and 6 bases from J, the junction kept 11 bases outside the gene matches. The CDR3 bases are TGCGCCAGCGGTCCCGGGACTAGCGGGAGGATGGGCAATGAGCAGTTCTTC. Its translation is CASGPGTSGRMGNEQFF.

The chain has TRBV29-1 and TRBJ2-2, with D tentatively TRBD2 (5 bases). The CDR3 consists of 11 residues. V was shortened by 7 bases and J by 8 bases, with 11 bases between the two germline ends. The germline gives CDR1 SQVTM, CDR2 ANQGSEA. The DNA of the CDR3 is TGCAGCGCCCGTGAGGGTGGGGAGCTGTTTTTT. This encodes CSAREGGELFF.

V gene TRBV4-1 combines with J gene TRBJ2-1; D gene unclear. The germline CDR1 and CDR2 sequences are MGHRA and YSYEKL. The CDR3 length is 16 residues. The ends were cut back, 3 bases at V and 0 bases at J, with 12 bases in the middle. The DNA for the CDR3 is TGCGCCAGCAGCCAGGGCTCCCGTAGCTCCTACAATGAGCAGTTCTTC. Residues: CASSQGSRSSYNEQFF.